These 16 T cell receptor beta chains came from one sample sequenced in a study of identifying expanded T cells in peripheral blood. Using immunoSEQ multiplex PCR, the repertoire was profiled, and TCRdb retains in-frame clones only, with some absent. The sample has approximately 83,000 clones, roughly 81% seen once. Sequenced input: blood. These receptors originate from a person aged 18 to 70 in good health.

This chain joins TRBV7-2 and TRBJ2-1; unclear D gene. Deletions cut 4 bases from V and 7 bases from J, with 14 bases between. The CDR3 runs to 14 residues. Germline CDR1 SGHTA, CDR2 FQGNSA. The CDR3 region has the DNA TGTGCCAGCAGCTCTTGGACCCCTGGGAATGAGCAGTTCTTC. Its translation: CASSSWTPGNEQFF.

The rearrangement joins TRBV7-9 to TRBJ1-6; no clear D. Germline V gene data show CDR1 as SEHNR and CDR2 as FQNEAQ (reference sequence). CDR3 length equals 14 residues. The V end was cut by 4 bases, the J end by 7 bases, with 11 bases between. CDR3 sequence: CASSSAAGNSPLHF. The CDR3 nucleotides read TGTGCCAGCAGCTCGGCGGCAGGAAATTCACCCCTCCACTTT.

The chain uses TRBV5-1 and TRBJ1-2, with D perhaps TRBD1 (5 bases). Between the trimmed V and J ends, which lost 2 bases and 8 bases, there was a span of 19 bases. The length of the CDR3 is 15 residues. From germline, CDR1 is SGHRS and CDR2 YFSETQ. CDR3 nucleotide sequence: TGCGCCAGCAGCTTAGCGGACACCTCAACGGGAGGCTACACCTTC. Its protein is CASSLADTSTGGYTF. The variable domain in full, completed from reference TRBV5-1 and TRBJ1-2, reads KAGVTQTPRYLIKTRGQQVTLSCSPISGHRSVSWYQQTPGQGLQFLFEYFSETQRNKGNFPGRFSGRQFSNSRSEMNVSTLELGDSALYLCASSLADTSTGGYTFGSGTRLTVV.

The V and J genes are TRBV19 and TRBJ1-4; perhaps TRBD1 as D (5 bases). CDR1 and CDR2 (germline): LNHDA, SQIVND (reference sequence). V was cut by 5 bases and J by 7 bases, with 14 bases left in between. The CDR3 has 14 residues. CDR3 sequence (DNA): TGTGCCAGTAGTCCCGGGACGGAGGGTGAAAAACTGTTTTTT. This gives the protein CASSPGTEGEKLFF.

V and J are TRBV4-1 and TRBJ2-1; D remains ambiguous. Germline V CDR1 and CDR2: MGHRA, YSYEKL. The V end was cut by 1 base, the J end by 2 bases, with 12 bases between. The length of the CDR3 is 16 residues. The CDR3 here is CASSQVDILAYNEQFF. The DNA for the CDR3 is TGCGCCAGCAGCCAAGTGGATATCTTGGCCTACAATGAGCAGTTCTTC.

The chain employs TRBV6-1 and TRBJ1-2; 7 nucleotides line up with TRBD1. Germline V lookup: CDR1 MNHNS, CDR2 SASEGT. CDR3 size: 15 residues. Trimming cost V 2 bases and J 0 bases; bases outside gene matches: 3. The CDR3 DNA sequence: TGTGCCAGCAGTGAAAGGGGGCTAGCTAACTATGGCTACACCTTC. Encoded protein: CASSERGLANYGYTF.

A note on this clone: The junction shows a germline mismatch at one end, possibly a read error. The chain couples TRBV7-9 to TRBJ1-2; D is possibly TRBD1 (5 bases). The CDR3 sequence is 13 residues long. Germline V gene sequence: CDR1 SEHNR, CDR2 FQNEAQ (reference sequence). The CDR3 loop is CAVGEGGGYGHTF. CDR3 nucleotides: TGTGCCGTAGGGGAGGGTGGAGGCTATGGCCACACCTTC.

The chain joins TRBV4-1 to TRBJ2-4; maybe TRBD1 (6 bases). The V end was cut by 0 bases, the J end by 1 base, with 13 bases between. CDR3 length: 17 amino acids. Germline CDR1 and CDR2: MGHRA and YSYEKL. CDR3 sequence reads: CASSQEWGLGAKNIQYF. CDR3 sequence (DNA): TGCGCCAGCAGCCAAGAATGGGGGCTTGGGGCCAAAAACATTCAGTACTTC.

CDR3 nucleotide sequence: TGTGCCAGCAGCGCGACGGCCACTAACTATGGCTACACCTTC. As protein: CASSATATNYGYTF. V is TRBV9 and J is TRBJ1-2, with no clear D. V shed 3 bases and J shed 0 bases, with 9 bases lying between them. This CDR3 region has 14 residues. Germline-derived CDR1 and CDR2 are SGDLS and YYNGEE.

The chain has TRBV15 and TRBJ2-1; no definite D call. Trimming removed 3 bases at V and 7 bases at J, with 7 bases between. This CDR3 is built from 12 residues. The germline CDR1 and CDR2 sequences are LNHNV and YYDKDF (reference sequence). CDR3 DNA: TGTGCCACCAGCAGGCCAAGGAATGAGCAGTTCTTC. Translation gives CATSRPRNEQFF.

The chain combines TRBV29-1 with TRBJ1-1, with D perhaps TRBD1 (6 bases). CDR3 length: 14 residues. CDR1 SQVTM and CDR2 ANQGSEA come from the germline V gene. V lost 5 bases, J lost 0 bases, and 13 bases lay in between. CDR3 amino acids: CSVSGGFMNTEAFF. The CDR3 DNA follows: TGCAGCGTTAGTGGGGGCTTCATGAACACTGAAGCTTTCTTT.

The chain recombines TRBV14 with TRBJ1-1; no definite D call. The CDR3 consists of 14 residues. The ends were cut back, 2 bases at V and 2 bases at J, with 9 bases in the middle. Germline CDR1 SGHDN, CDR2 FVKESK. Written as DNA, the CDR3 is TGTGCCAGCAGCCAATACGGTCCAAACACTGAAGCTTTCTTT. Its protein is CASSQYGPNTEAFF.

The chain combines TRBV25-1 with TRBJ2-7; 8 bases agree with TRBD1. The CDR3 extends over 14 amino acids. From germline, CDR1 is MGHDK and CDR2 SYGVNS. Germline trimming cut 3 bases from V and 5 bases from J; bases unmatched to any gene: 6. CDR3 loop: CASSDHRGSNEQYF. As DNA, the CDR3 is TGTGCCAGCAGTGACCACAGGGGGAGCAACGAGCAGTACTTC.

For the CDR3, the DNA is TGTGCCAGCAGCTTAGGGGCAGGCGTGAACACTGAAGCTTTCTTT. Translation gives CASSLGAGVNTEAFF. V usage is TRBV7-9 and J usage is TRBJ1-1; no definite D call. The germline gives CDR1 SEHNR, CDR2 FQNEAQ (reference sequence). This CDR3 is 15 amino acids long. The V gene lost 1 base and the J gene lost 0 bases, with 9 bases spanning the gap.

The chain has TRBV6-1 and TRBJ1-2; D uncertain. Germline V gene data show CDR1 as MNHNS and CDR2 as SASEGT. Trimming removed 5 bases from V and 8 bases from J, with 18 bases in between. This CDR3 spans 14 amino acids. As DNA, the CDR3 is TGTGCCAGCAGTTTCTCCGAAGGTTTGCAAGGCTACACCTTC. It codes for CASSFSEGLQGYTF.

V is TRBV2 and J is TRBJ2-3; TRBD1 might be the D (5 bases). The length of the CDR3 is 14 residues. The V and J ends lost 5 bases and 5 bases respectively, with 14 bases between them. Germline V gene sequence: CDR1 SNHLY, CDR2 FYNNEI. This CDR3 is CASSKGRPGDTQYF. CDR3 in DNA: TGTGCCAGCAGTAAGGGGCGCCCAGGAGATACGCAGTATTTT.